The rows below give T cell receptor beta chains drawn from one sample of a study of T-cell memory formation after mild COVID-19. A single record per CDR3 protein comes from TCRdb applying MiXCR to the 5' RACE reads. The sample has 280,000 or so distinct CDR3 sequences, about 20% seen once. Sequenced sample: PBMCs or a T cell subset sorted from them (not recorded which). Source of these receptors: a man younger than 35 who had mild COVID-19 (a few samples of this study predate the infection). Cell type and time point are not known. Each CDR3 is given with its conserved first and last residue. The order of the fields is J gene, V gene, D gene, clone size, CDR3 DNA, CDR3 protein. A D gene is named only where the DNA matches it firmly. Clone size, where shown, is once, few, many, or a class for clones that have expanded.

TRBJ2-2,TRBV11-2,TRBD2,-,TGTGCCAGCAGCTTGCAGCGGGGGGGAAAGATGAACACCGGGGAGCTGTTTTTT,CASSLQRGGKMNTGELFF
TRBJ2-1,TRBV12-5,-,many,TGTGCTAGTGGCCCGCCCCGGGGGAAGGGGTTCTCCTACAATGAGCAGTTCTTC,CASGPPRGKGFSYNEQFF
TRBJ1-5,TRBV6-6,-,-,TGTGCCAGCATTAAGGGCTATAGCAATCAGCCCCAGCATTTT,CASIKGYSNQPQHF
TRBJ2-5,TRBV7-2,-,-,TGTGCCAGCAGCTTGAGGGGGGACTCGGAGACCCAGTACTTC,CASSLRGDSETQYF
TRBJ2-5,TRBV18,-,many,TGTGCCAGCTCACCCGCGTACCAAGAGACCCAGTACTTC,CASSPAYQETQYF
TRBJ2-4,TRBV11-2,-,-,TGTGCCAGCAGCTTAGGGGGCGCTCAAAACATTCAGTACTTC,CASSLGGAQNIQYF
TRBJ2-3,TRBV6-2/TRBV6-3,TRBD1,many,TGTGCCAGCAGGACGACAGGGTTGGGCACAGATACGCAGTATTTT,CASRTTGLGTDTQYF
TRBJ2-2,TRBV4-3,-,-,TGCGCCAGCAGCCAAAAATTACCCCTGGCCACCTCTCCAGGGAGGTTAACGGGCGGGGAGCTGTTTTTT,CASSQKLPLATSPGRLTGGELFF
TRBJ2-7,TRBV6-2/TRBV6-3,TRBD2,-,TGTGCCAGCGGAAACCTAGCGGGGGTCTCCTACGAGCAGTACTTC,CASGNLAGVSYEQYF
TRBJ1-1,TRBV6-5,-,few,TGTGCCAGCAGTGGTGGGGTGAGCACTGAAGCTTTCTTT,CASSGGVSTEAFF
TRBJ2-1,TRBV7-2,TRBD2,many,TGTGCCACCATCCGGGGGGGGTTATTTCGCCATGAGCAGTTCTTC,CATIRGGLFRHEQFF
TRBJ1-2,TRBV5-6,TRBD1,-,TGTGCCAGCAGCTTGGTACGGCGGGACAGGGGGACTAGTGGCTACACCTTC,CASSLVRRDRGTSGYTF
TRBJ2-2,TRBV4-3,TRBD1,-,TGCGCCAGCAGCCAAGATTCACAGGGGACCGGGGAGCTGTTTTTT,CASSQDSQGTGELFF
TRBJ1-2,TRBV6-5,TRBD1,-,TGTGCCAGCAGCCGGACAGGGTCTCACTATGGCTACACCTTC,CASSRTGSHYGYTF
TRBJ1-2,TRBV12-3/TRBV12-4,-,many,TGTGCCAGCTCTCTCGAGGCGATTTATGGCTACACCTTC,CASSLEAIYGYTF
TRBJ2-4,TRBV6-5,-,many,TGTGCCAGCAGCCCGGTGGGGGGGCGATGGGGAAACATTCAGTACTTC,CASSPVGGRWGNIQYF
TRBJ1-4,TRBV12-3/TRBV12-4,-,few,TGTGCCAGCAGTGGGACGAGTAATGAAAAACTGTTTTTT,CASSGTSNEKLFF
TRBJ2-1,TRBV24-1,-,-,TGTGCCACCGGAGTGGGCTACAATGAGCAGTTCTTC,CATGVGYNEQFF
TRBJ2-5,TRBV28,-,-,TGTGCCAGCAGTTTTGACCAGCGGCGGGAGACCCAGTACTTC,CASSFDQRRETQYF
TRBJ1-5,TRBV2,-,-,TGTGCCAGCAGCGTAGGAGGGCAGCCCCAGCATTTT,CASSVGGQPQHF
TRBJ2-5,TRBV4-1,-,-,TGCGCCAGCAGCCAAGGTTGGGAGACCCAGTACTTC,CASSQGWETQYF
TRBJ1-1,TRBV5-1,TRBD1,-,TGCGCCAGCAGCCTGGACAGGGCTGTGAACACTGAAGCTTTCTTT,CASSLDRAVNTEAFF
TRBJ2-2,TRBV7-9,-,-,TGTGCCAGCAGCCCGACGGAGGGGGGTCCCGGGGAGCTGTTTTTT,CASSPTEGGPGELFF
TRBJ2-2,TRBV7-2,-,many,TGTGCCAGCAGCTTAGGGATTTTAACCGGGGAGCTGTTTTTT,CASSLGILTGELFF
TRBJ2-3,TRBV4-1,TRBD2,many,TGCGCCAGCAGCCAAGCGGGGGGGCCAGATACGCAGTATTTT,CASSQAGGPDTQYF
TRBJ1-2,TRBV24-1,TRBD1,-,TGTGCCACCAGTGACCCCGGGACAGGGGGCGGCGGCTACACCTTC,CATSDPGTGGGGYTF
TRBJ1-5,TRBV19,-,few,TGTGCCAGTAGTGGCAACGCGTCAGGCCCGAGGAGGCAGCCCCAGCATTTT,CASSGNASGPRRQPQHF
TRBJ2-5,TRBV3-1,-,few,TGTGCCAGCAGCCAAGGGCAGACCCAACAAGAGACCCAGTACTTC,CASSQGQTQQETQYF
TRBJ1-5,TRBV7-9,-,few,TGTGCCAGCAGCTTAGAGGATCAGCCCCAGCATTTT,CASSLEDQPQHF
TRBJ2-1,TRBV7-8,TRBD1,few,TGTGCCAGCAGCCACCGGGACAGGGGAGATTACAATGAGCAGTTCTTC,CASSHRDRGDYNEQFF
TRBJ1-1,TRBV5-1,-,-,TGCGCCAACAGAGTTGTCTTGGGCACTGAAGCTTTCTTT,CANRVVLGTEAFF
TRBJ2-3,TRBV6-5,-,-,TGTGCCAGCAGTTGGTTTGAGGGTAGCACAGATACGCAGTATTTT,CASSWFEGSTDTQYF
TRBJ2-3,TRBV5-4,-,many,TGTGCCAGCAGCTTGGTTACGGGAAGGGATACGCAGTATTTT,CASSLVTGRDTQYF
TRBJ2-3,TRBV29-1,TRBD2,-,TGCAGTATGCGCGGGGAGGGTGGAGATACGCAGTATTTT,CSMRGEGGDTQYF
TRBJ1-4,TRBV11-2,-,once,TGTGCCAGCAGCTTGGCCGGCTGGGGGGTGTTTTTT,CASSLAGWGVFF
TRBJ2-3,TRBV4-1,TRBD2,many,TGCGCCAGCAGCCAAGACGGGACTAGCGGGGGTACGCAGTATTTT,CASSQDGTSGGTQYF
TRBJ2-7,TRBV19,-,few,TGTGCCAGTAGTATCACAGGGAGCTCCTACGAGCAGTACTTC,CASSITGSSYEQYF
TRBJ1-6,TRBV7-2,TRBD1,-,TGTGCCAGCAGTCAACAGGGGGCTCTTAATTCACCCCTCCACTTT,CASSQQGALNSPLHF
TRBJ2-2,TRBV7-9,TRBD1,many,TGTGCCAGCAGAGCCGGACAGGGGAACACCGGGGAGCTGTTTTTT,CASRAGQGNTGELFF
TRBJ1-1,TRBV21-1,-,-,TGTGCCAGCCTCCCCTGGGGGGATAAGGACACTGAAGCTTTCTTT,CASLPWGDKDTEAFF
TRBJ2-3,TRBV4-3,-,few,TGCTCCAGCAGCCAAGATACTGGCTTTGACACAGATACGCAGTATTTT,CSSSQDTGFDTDTQYF
TRBJ2-7,TRBV3-1,TRBD1,few,TGTGCCAGCAGCCAGGACAGGGGGACCTACGAGCAGTACTTC,CASSQDRGTYEQYF
TRBJ2-3,TRBV28,TRBD1,-,TGTGCCAGCAGTCCTGTCAGGGGGCGGAGCACAGATACGCAGTATTTT,CASSPVRGRSTDTQYF
TRBJ2-5,TRBV27,TRBD2,few,TGTGCCAGCAGCCAAAGCGGGGGGTTCCAAGAGACCCAGTACTTC,CASSQSGGFQETQYF
TRBJ1-5,TRBV11-3,TRBD1,-,TGTGCCAGCAGCTCCGCCCCGGGACAGGCGAATCAGCCCCAGCATTTT,CASSSAPGQANQPQHF
TRBJ2-5,TRBV4-1,-,-,TGCGCCAGCAGCCAAGGGCAGGGGTTCGGAGAGACCCAGTACTTC,CASSQGQGFGETQYF
TRBJ2-6,TRBV6-5,TRBD1,few,TGTGCCAGCGCAAGATCGGGACAGGGGGCTGGGGCCAACGTCCTGACTTTC,CASARSGQGAGANVLTF
TRBJ1-1,TRBV2,-,-,TGTGCCAGCATCAGAGGGATCGGGACTGAAGCTTTCTTT,CASIRGIGTEAFF